This T cell receptor (beta chain) derives from a study of T cell clonality in common variable immunodeficiency. Broader study findings: In common variable immunodeficiency, TCR beta chains reportedly carried fewer deletions and N-nucleotide insertions.

Generated by immunoSEQ multiplex PCR, the TCRdb table keeps only in-frame clones and is missing some. The sample includes some 19,000 clones, none of them occurring once. This clone was seen only a few times. No antigen is known for it. The read finishes 3 residues shy of the CDR3 end, and the germline J gene is used to complete it. This CDR3 has 16 amino acids. Per the germline V gene, CDR1 is KGHSH and CDR2 is LQKENI. Trimming took off 5 bases at V and 0 bases at J, with 16 bases between the two ends. This TCR was sampled from a human donor with common variable immunodeficiency. The chain carries TRBV18 and TRBJ1-1; tentatively, D is TRBD1 (6 bases). Sequenced material: peripheral blood mononuclear cells. The chain's CDR3 is CASSSPPGGLNTEAFF. CDR3 DNA (partial): TGTGCCAGCTCATCCCCCCCGGGGGGCCTGAACACTGAA.